This TCR beta chain is drawn from a study of control samples from healthy donors and cancer patients. Clones were read by immunoSEQ multiplex PCR, and TCRdb kept only the in-frame ones, dropping some. The table shows under 150,000 clones, with around 87% occurring only once. The sequencing sample was made of blood. The source is a man aged 55 to 69 in good health.

CDR3 sequence (DNA): TGTGCCAGCAGCCAAGAATCGGACAGCTATGGCTACACCTTC. Protein: CASSQESDSYGYTF. The rearrangement joins TRBV3-1 (or the pseudogene TRBV3-2) to TRBJ1-2; perhaps TRBD1 as D (6 bases). V was pared by 0 bases and J by 4 bases, with 9 bases between. CDR3 length equals 14 residues. Per the germline V gene, CDR1 is LGHDT and CDR2 is YNNKEL (reference sequence).